A selection of T cell receptor beta chains follows, all from one sample in a study of a mutant IDH1 vaccine in newly diagnosed glioma. Libraries were prepared by immunoSEQ multiplex PCR; TCRdb keeps only in-frame clonotypes and omits some of them. The top ten hold around 2.5% of the sample, which has around 40,000 clones, 70% to 85% seen once. These receptors' targets are unknown. Sequenced material: PBMCs, taken from a glioma patient whose treatment included an IDH1 peptide vaccine. The receptor set was obtained from a woman younger than 30 with glioma. Some clones in this sample may be carry-over from other donors' samples. Both conserved end residues are part of each CDR3. The D gene is left open where the match is weak. Some rows mark clone size as missing; the rest say once, few, many or name a class of expanded clone.

d_gene	v_gene	abundance	j_gene	CDR3nt	CDR3aa
-	TRBV5-5	-	TRBJ1-6	TGTGCCAGCAGCTTTGGTCCAGGGGATTCACCCCTCCACTTT	CASSFGPGDSPLHF
-	TRBV5-1	-	TRBJ2-7	TGCGCCAGCAGCTTGGGGTCGGGTAGCCACCGCTACGAGCAGTACTTC	CASSLGSGSHRYEQYF
-	TRBV4-1	-	TRBJ2-1	TGCGCCAGCAGCCCTTTGAGTACCGCCAGGGAGCAGTTCTTC	CASSPLSTAREQFF
-	TRBV5-6	few	TRBJ1-5	TGTGCCAGCAGCTCAGGGTTTCAGCCCCAGCATTTT	CASSSGFQPQHF
-	TRBV20-1	-	TRBJ2-1	TGCAGTGCCTCCCGGAGCAATGAGCAGTTCTTC	CSASRSNEQFF
-	TRBV15	-	TRBJ2-7	TGTGCCACCAGCAGAGATGACAAGTCTGGGGAGCAGTACTTC	CATSRDDKSGEQYF
-	TRBV6-5	few	TRBJ1-2	TGTGCCAGCGGAACAGGCACGCGGTATGGCTACACCTTC	CASGTGTRYGYTF
TRBD1	TRBV6-1	-	TRBJ1-1	TGTGCCAGCAGGCGGGACAGAGGCATGAACACTGAAGCCTTCTTT	CASRRDRGMNTEAFF
-	TRBV15	-	TRBJ2-5	TGTGCCACCAGCAGAACCCCGGGGCGGGCAGGGGAGACCCAGTACTTC	CATSRTPGRAGETQYF
TRBD1	TRBV4-2	-	TRBJ1-1	TGTGCCAGCAGCCCTCGACAGGGGAGGATGAACACTGAAGCTTTCTTT	CASSPRQGRMNTEAFF
-	TRBV5-6	-	TRBJ1-4	TGTGCCAGCAGCTTGGTGTCGGCCGGCAATGAAAAACTGTTTTTT	CASSLVSAGNEKLFF
-	TRBV19	-	TRBJ2-6	TGTGCCACCCGAAGGCGGGGGGCCAACGTCCTGACTTTC	CATRRRGANVLTF
TRBD2	TRBV25-1	-	TRBJ2-1	TGTGCCAGCAGACAAACTAGCGGGAGGGGATACAATGAGCAGTTCTTC	CASRQTSGRGYNEQFF
-	TRBV27	-	TRBJ1-1	TGTGCCAGCAGCTTTGGGGTATCCGGAGTCGGCACTGAAGCTTTCTTT	CASSFGVSGVGTEAFF
-	TRBV29-1	-	TRBJ1-1	TGCAGCGTTGCTCCGGGGGAAGGGGTGGGCACTGAAGCTTTCTTT	CSVAPGEGVGTEAFF
-	TRBV7-8	few	TRBJ1-2	TGTGCCAGCAGCTCGGGGGGGGGCCTCTATGGCTACACCTTC	CASSSGGGLYGYTF